These 7 T cell receptor beta chains originate from one sample sequenced in a study of T cells after yellow fever vaccination. TCRdb fed the 5' RACE reads into MiXCR, producing one record per CDR3 protein. Found here are 200,000 to 300,000 distinct CDR3 sequences, 10% to 15% of them singletons; the top ten hold roughly 0.5%. The source material was CD4+ T cells sorted from PBMCs, sampled 45 days after the yellow fever booster vaccination. Receptors originate from a man aged 25 to 45 who received the YFV17D yellow fever vaccine.

This clonotype appeared a few times. The genes are TRBV12-3 or TRBV12-4 and TRBJ1-2; 7 bases map to TRBD1. The V segment lost 6 bases and the J segment 3 bases; nucleotides outside the gene matches: 7. This CDR3 comprises 14 residues. CDR3 sequence: CASSKGQNYYGYTF. The CDR3 DNA sequence: TGTGCCAGCAGCAAGGGACAGAACTACTATGGCTACACCTTC.

This clonotype showed up just a few times. The J gene is TRBJ1-4, the V gene TRBV7-9, with TRBD1 matching 8 bases. CDR1 and CDR2 from the germline V gene are SEHNR and FQNEAQ (reference sequence). The CDR3 is 13 amino acids. With 5 bases clipped from V and 9 bases from J, the junction kept 5 bases outside the gene matches. The DNA of the CDR3 is TGTGCCAGCAGCCTTACAGGGGGGCAAAAACTGTTTTTT. It codes for CASSLTGGQKLFF. The full variable domain, with the rest looked up from reference TRBV7-9 and TRBJ1-4, is DTGVSQNPRHKITKRGQNVTFRCDPISEHNRLYWYRQTLGQGPEFLTYFQNEAQLEKSRLLSDRFSAERPKGSFSTLEIQRTEQGDSAMYLCASSLTGGQKLFFGSGTQLSVL.

In its sample, this clonotype was seen a few times. The CDR3 region has the DNA TGTGCCAGCAGCAGTCAGCGTGCAACTAATGAAAAACTGTTTTTT. Residues: CASSSQRATNEKLFF. The chain recombines TRBV7-2 with TRBJ1-4, with D uncertain. CDR1 and CDR2 from the germline V gene are SGHTA and FQGNSA. The CDR3 has 15 amino acids. The ends were cut back, 5 bases at V and 0 bases at J, with 10 bases in the middle.

This clonotype appeared a few times. No conserved phenylalanine or tryptophan is present at the end of the CDR3, so a read error is the likely explanation. The limits of the CDR3 on the DNA are not certain, so only TCRdb's listed CDR3 is given. The rearrangement uses TRBV5-5 and TRBJ2-3; the table names TRBD1, a call not compared with the DNA. Per germline, CDR1 SGHKS and CDR2 YYEKEE (reference sequence). The CDR3 region is 10 residues in length, termini included. The CDR3 is CASSHWKGPT.

Only a few counts were recorded for this clonotype. The J gene is TRBJ2-7, the V gene TRBV7-6; 9 bases line up with TRBD1. Germline V gene data show CDR1 as SGHVS and CDR2 as FNYEAQ. This CDR3 is 15 amino acids long. J was trimmed by 2 bases and V by 5 bases; bases with no gene match: 7. Here the CDR3 reads CASSRGTGLPYEQYF. The CDR3 DNA reads TGTGCCAGCAGCCGCGGGACAGGGTTACCCTACGAGCAGTACTTC.

The rearrangement links TRBV27 to TRBJ2-7; 8 bases fit TRBD2. This CDR3 has 17 amino acids. The junction had 15 bases not matched to a gene; V was cut back by 3 bases and J by 5 bases. Germline V gives CDR1 MNHEY, CDR2 SMNVEV (reference sequence). DNA for the CDR3: TGTGCCAGCAGTTTCCATCCAACTAGCGGAGCGATGAACGAGCAGTACTTC. It codes for CASSFHPTSGAMNEQYF.

The V gene is TRBV5-6, the J gene TRBJ2-7; maybe TRBD1 (5 bases). V dropped 2 bases and J dropped 3 bases, with 15 bases sitting between them. The CDR3 is 15 residues long. The germline gives CDR1 SGHDT, CDR2 YYEEEE. The CDR3 is CASSLSGASRYEQYF. CDR3 DNA sequence: TGTGCCAGCAGCTTAAGTGGGGCAAGTCGCTACGAGCAGTACTTC.